The entry that follows covers one TCR beta chain sequence. What it binds is unknown. Germline lookup yields CDR1 SGHDT and CDR2 YYEEEE. This CDR3 comprises 13 residues. V was clipped by 2 bases and J by 8 bases, with 13 bases between them. The data belong to a study of cytomegalovirus exposure and HLA in healthy donors. Study findings and constraints: Later work showed greater clonal expansion in HLA-associated TCR beta chains than in equally common others. Data from an earlier analysis indicated that most TCR beta V segments were productive either about 90% or about 30% of the time. A few chains tied to CMV proved CMV antigen-specific in vitro.

Primers included in the PCR were 60 Vbeta and 13 Jbeta primers. Sequencing used immunoSEQ multiplex PCR; TCRdb keeps in-frame clones, though not all of them. This repertoire shows 90,000 to 100,000 clones, under 85% found once; its top ten account for about 2%. The sample consisted of PBMCs. The rearrangement joins TRBV5-6 to TRBJ1-2, with D uncertain. This sequence originates from a man aged 35 to 55 in good health and CMV-seronegative. The CDR3 sequence is CASSFEPGSGYTF. The CDR3 DNA follows: TGTGCCAGCAGCTTTGAACCCGGGAGCGGCTACACCTTC.